The present T cell receptor beta chain was sequenced within a study of regulatory T cells in long-lasting Graves disease. The study's findings and limits: Gene preferences differed: TRBV28, TRBJ1-2, TRBJ2-5 in persistent cases. Among persistent patients, a larger number of public clonotypes were shared (roughly 2,900) than among newly diagnosed patients (about 970).

The germline CDR1 and CDR2 sequences are MGHRA and YSYEKL. With 4 bases removed from V and 7 bases from J, the gap between germline ends came to 14 bases. The CDR3 is made up of 13 amino acids. Library construction for TCR beta used iRepertoire HTBI primers and Arm-PCR of CDR3 regions. TCRdb re-derived calls from the multiplex PCR reads in MiXCR, one entry per CDR3 protein. Of roughly 400,000 distinct CDR3 sequences listed, under 25% are singletons. Comment on this clonotype: Its antigen is still unknown.

Time point given: persistent/refractory GD, antithyroid drugs over 5 years with positive TRAb. Scientists built the TCR library using RNA that was extracted from PBMCs. Around 9 milliliters of peripheral blood were drawn into EDTA tubes. The specimen comprised peripheral blood mononuclear cells (PBMCs), sampled when the disease was refractory, from a patient treated with antithyroid drugs. The rearrangement joins TRBV4-1 to TRBJ2-7; D is ambiguous. The receptor's source is a female donor with Graves disease. CDR3 region: CASSPGPAEEQYF. CDR3 sequence (DNA): TGCGCCAGCAGCCCCGGCCCGGCGGAAGAGCAGTACTTC.